This note documents a single T cell receptor (beta chain) sequence. The CDR3 runs 15 residues. V lost 6 bases, J lost 3 bases, and 5 bases stayed unmatched. In germline, CDR1 is SGHTA, CDR2 FQGNSA. This record belongs to a study of cytomegalovirus exposure and HLA in healthy donors. Clones were sequenced by immunoSEQ multiplex PCR, and TCRdb holds only the in-frame ones, with some missing. The table has under 140,000 clones, over 75% seen once. The specimen sequenced was PBMCs. The chain recombines TRBV7-2 with TRBJ2-1; 10 nucleotides line up with TRBD2. This receptor was taken from a woman in her thirties in good health and CMV-seropositive. Here the CDR3 DNA reads TGTGCCAGCAGACTAGCGGGGAATCTCTACAATGAGCAGTTCTTC. This gives the protein CASRLAGNLYNEQFF. The variable domain in full, with the rest retrieved from reference TRBV7-2 and TRBJ2-1, is GAGVSQSPSNKVTEKGKDVELRCDPISGHTALYWYRQSLGQGLEFLIYFQGNSAPDKSGLPSDRFSAERTGGSVSTLTIQRTQQEDSAVYLCASRLAGNLYNEQFFGPGTRLTVL.